The clone carrying this TCR beta chain was counted between two and nine times. The antigen is not known. This record belongs to a study of T-cell memory formation after mild COVID-19. General study results and limits: Clones that contracted clustered mainly in CM and EM if CD4+ and in EMRA if CD8+.

TCR alpha and TCR beta cDNA libraries carrying sample barcodes and UMIs were produced by 5'RACE using constant-segment primers. TCRdb fed the 5' RACE reads into MiXCR, producing one record per CDR3 protein. The sample comprises under 250,000 distinct CDR3 sequences, 15% of which are singletons, and under 2.5% rests with the top ten. What was sequenced was PBMCs or a T cell subset sorted from them (not recorded which). The source of this sequence is an adult woman who had mild COVID-19 (a few samples of this study predate the infection). Cell type and time point are not known.

The CDR3 loop is CASSSSGQVEQYF. In DNA form, the CDR3 reads TGTGCCAGCAGCTCATCCGGACAGGTCGAGCAGTACTTC. The genes are TRBV7-2 and TRBJ2-7; TRBD1 aligns across 7 bases. CDR1 SGHTA and CDR2 FQGNSA come from the germline V gene. With V trimmed by 4 bases and J by 6 bases, 6 bases remained unmatched. CDR3 length equals 13 residues. Full variable domain (outside the CDR3, taken from reference TRBV7-2 and TRBJ2-7): GAGVSQSPSNKVTEKGKDVELRCDPISGHTALYWYRQSLGQGLEFLIYFQGNSAPDKSGLPSDRFSAERTGGSVSTLTIQRTQQEDSAVYLCASSSSGQVEQYFGPGTRLTVT.